This T cell receptor beta chain was observed in a study of blood T cell repertoires in COVID-19. Study summary: Material from acute and convalescent COVID-19 was sourced from the United States, Italy and Spain. Nucleic acid was either cDNA or gDNA, and it came from T cells, B-cell-depleted T cells, or PBMCs.

The CDR3 sequence is 15 residues long. Germline V gives CDR1 MNHEY, CDR2 SMNVEV (reference sequence). The V and J ends lost 7 bases and 2 bases respectively, with 15 bases between them. Assay: immunoSEQ multiplex PCR; the TCRdb copy retains only in-frame clones and omits some. The sample contains some 120,000 clones, approximately 68% of which appear only once. The sequenced sample was peripheral blood. This chain connects TRBV27 to TRBJ1-5; possible D gene TRBD1, 5 bases. The clonotype was recovered from a woman in her 70s with acute or convalescent COVID-19. The CDR3 reads CASKNLGRGNQPQHF. The CDR3 bases are TGTGCCAGCAAGAACCTAGGCAGGGGCAATCAGCCCCAGCATTTT.